These T cell receptor beta chains were read from a single sample in a study of CD8+CD57+ T cells in acquired aplastic anemia. One entry per CDR3 protein, called by TCRdb with MiXCR from the reads. There are 250,000 to 350,000 distinct CDR3 sequences in the sample; under 65% occur only once, and around 1.2% lies in the top ten. Sequenced material: sorted CD4+, CD8+, or CD8+CD57+ T cells (not recorded which) from PBMCs. All receptors derive from a human donor with aplastic anemia. CDR3s include the opening cysteine and the closing phenylalanine or tryptophan. Fields, in order: J gene, clone size, D gene, V gene, CDR3 protein, CDR3 DNA. The D gene is left open where the match is weak. For some rows the clone size is stated as once, few or many, or as a class when expanded; others skip it.

j_call: TRBJ2-3; clone_size: .; d_call: TRBD2; v_call: TRBV3-1; cdr3_aa: CASRQGLGGGADTQYF; cdr3_nt: TGTGCCAGCAGGCAGGGACTAGGGGGAGGAGCAGATACGCAGTATTTT
j_call: TRBJ2-6; clone_size: .; d_call: TRBD1; v_call: TRBV5-1; cdr3_aa: CASRDRGGGNVLTF; cdr3_nt: TGCGCCAGCCGGGACAGGGGCGGGGGCAACGTCCTGACTTTC
j_call: TRBJ1-4; clone_size: .; d_call: .; v_call: TRBV12-3/TRBV12-4; cdr3_aa: CASRLGGTNEKLFF; cdr3_nt: TGTGCCAGCAGACTTGGGGGAACTAATGAAAAACTGTTTTTT
j_call: TRBJ1-5; clone_size: .; d_call: .; v_call: TRBV19; cdr3_aa: CASSTGTPGNQPQHF; cdr3_nt: TGTGCCAGTAGTACAGGGACACCGGGCAATCAGCCCCAGCATTTT
j_call: TRBJ1-5; clone_size: .; d_call: .; v_call: TRBV19; cdr3_aa: CARIGGLGQPQHF; cdr3_nt: TGTGCCAGAATAGGGGGATTGGGTCAGCCCCAGCATTTT
j_call: TRBJ1-1; clone_size: .; d_call: .; v_call: TRBV5-1; cdr3_aa: CASSRTWGEGTEAFF; cdr3_nt: TGCGCCAGCAGCCGAACGTGGGGTGAGGGTACTGAAGCTTTCTTT
j_call: TRBJ1-1; clone_size: .; d_call: TRBD1; v_call: TRBV19; cdr3_aa: CASRPGTGGAGTEAFF; cdr3_nt: TGTGCCAGTAGGCCGGGGACAGGGGGCGCGGGTACTGAAGCTTTCTTT
j_call: TRBJ1-6; clone_size: many; d_call: .; v_call: TRBV2; cdr3_aa: CASSVSSPLHF; cdr3_nt: TGTGCCAGCAGTGTTTCTTCACCCCTCCACTTT
j_call: TRBJ1-1; clone_size: .; d_call: TRBD1; v_call: TRBV7-3; cdr3_aa: CASSLTGGLTEAFF; cdr3_nt: TGTGCCAGCAGCTTGACAGGGGGCTTAACTGAAGCTTTCTTT
j_call: TRBJ1-1; clone_size: .; d_call: .; v_call: TRBV3-1; cdr3_aa: CASSQETQGRLNTEAFF; cdr3_nt: TGTGCCAGCAGCCAAGAAACCCAAGGACGGTTGAACACTGAAGCTTTCTTT
j_call: TRBJ1-2; clone_size: .; d_call: TRBD1; v_call: TRBV20-1; cdr3_aa: CSAIRDRGDGYTF; cdr3_nt: TGCAGTGCTATCCGGGACAGGGGAGATGGCTACACCTTC
j_call: TRBJ1-5; clone_size: .; d_call: .; v_call: TRBV6-6; cdr3_aa: CASSYGSSNQPQHF; cdr3_nt: TGTGCCAGCAGTTACGGAAGTAGCAATCAGCCCCAGCATTTT
j_call: TRBJ2-2; clone_size: .; d_call: TRBD2; v_call: TRBV7-6; cdr3_aa: CASSSLGGLAGTGELFF; cdr3_nt: TGTGCCAGCAGCTCCCTAGGGGGACTAGCGGGAACCGGGGAGCTGTTTTTT
j_call: TRBJ2-3; clone_size: many; d_call: TRBD2; v_call: TRBV3-1; cdr3_aa: CASSQLAGGTTDTQYF; cdr3_nt: TGTGCCAGCAGCCAACTAGCGGGGGGGACCACAGATACGCAGTATTTT
j_call: TRBJ2-5; clone_size: many; d_call: TRBD1; v_call: TRBV20-1; cdr3_aa: CSAYGGGQGAQETQYF; cdr3_nt: TGCAGTGCTTATGGAGGGGGACAGGGGGCACAAGAGACCCAGTACTTC
j_call: TRBJ2-1; clone_size: .; d_call: TRBD1; v_call: TRBV24-1; cdr3_aa: CATSDLGTGGPNEQFF; cdr3_nt: TGTGCCACCAGTGATCTCGGGACAGGGGGCCCCAATGAGCAGTTCTTC
j_call: TRBJ1-2; clone_size: .; d_call: .; v_call: TRBV29-1; cdr3_aa: CSVEDSMGYGYTF; cdr3_nt: TGCAGCGTTGAGGACTCTATGGGGTATGGCTACACCTTC
j_call: TRBJ2-5; clone_size: .; d_call: TRBD2; v_call: TRBV20-1; cdr3_aa: CSALGEGTQYF; cdr3_nt: TGCAGTGCCCTAGGGGAGGGGACCCAGTACTTC
j_call: TRBJ1-4; clone_size: .; d_call: .; v_call: TRBV7-9; cdr3_aa: CASSRGRVSEKLFF; cdr3_nt: TGTGCCAGCAGCCGGGGGAGGGTATCTGAAAAACTGTTTTTT
j_call: TRBJ2-5; clone_size: .; d_call: .; v_call: TRBV5-8; cdr3_aa: CASSWGQSGQETQYF; cdr3_nt: TGTGCCAGCAGCTGGGGGCAGTCGGGCCAAGAGACCCAGTACTTC
j_call: TRBJ1-2; clone_size: many; d_call: .; v_call: TRBV6-4; cdr3_aa: CASSKLPPGPRLGYTF; cdr3_nt: TGTGCCAGCAGTAAATTACCCCCGGGGCCCCGGCTCGGCTACACCTTC
j_call: TRBJ1-2; clone_size: many; d_call: .; v_call: TRBV6-2/TRBV6-3; cdr3_aa: CASLSPRGARGYTF; cdr3_nt: TGTGCCAGCCTCAGCCCGAGGGGGGCGCGTGGCTACACCTTC
j_call: TRBJ2-5; clone_size: .; d_call: TRBD2; v_call: TRBV6-6; cdr3_aa: CASSYSSGQETQYF; cdr3_nt: TGTGCCAGCAGTTACTCTAGCGGGCAAGAGACCCAGTACTTC
j_call: TRBJ2-5; clone_size: .; d_call: TRBD2; v_call: TRBV2; cdr3_aa: CASSEAGFSGRAETQYF; cdr3_nt: TGTGCCAGCAGTGAAGCGGGGTTTAGCGGGAGGGCAGAGACCCAGTACTTC
j_call: TRBJ1-1; clone_size: many; d_call: .; v_call: TRBV29-1; cdr3_aa: CSVERGRGTEAFF; cdr3_nt: TGCAGCGTTGAGCGGGGGCGCGGCACTGAAGCTTTCTTT
j_call: TRBJ1-6; clone_size: .; d_call: .; v_call: TRBV2; cdr3_aa: CASSSLDISVSPLHF; cdr3_nt: TGTGCCAGCAGTAGTCTGGACATATCGGTTTCACCCCTCCACTTT
j_call: TRBJ1-6; clone_size: many; d_call: .; v_call: TRBV19; cdr3_aa: CASSTTDNSPLHF; cdr3_nt: TGTGCCAGTAGTACCACCGATAATTCACCCCTCCACTTT
j_call: TRBJ1-1; clone_size: .; d_call: TRBD1; v_call: TRBV12-3/TRBV12-4; cdr3_aa: CASSTGTGRTDEAFF; cdr3_nt: TGTGCCAGCAGTACCGGGACAGGGCGGACTGATGAAGCTTTCTTT
j_call: TRBJ1-1; clone_size: many; d_call: .; v_call: TRBV12-3/TRBV12-4; cdr3_aa: CANRETGPGTEAFF; cdr3_nt: TGTGCCAACAGAGAAACAGGGCCGGGCACTGAAGCTTTCTTT
j_call: TRBJ2-7; clone_size: .; d_call: .; v_call: TRBV9; cdr3_aa: CASSVAGHEQYF; cdr3_nt: TGTGCCAGCAGCGTAGCGGGACACGAGCAGTACTTC
j_call: TRBJ1-1; clone_size: .; d_call: .; v_call: TRBV29-1; cdr3_aa: CSVVGQFVTEAFF; cdr3_nt: TGCAGCGTTGTAGGGCAATTTGTCACTGAAGCTTTCTTT
j_call: TRBJ1-6; clone_size: .; d_call: .; v_call: TRBV7-9; cdr3_aa: CASSLARQGRHSPLHF; cdr3_nt: TGTGCCAGCAGCTTAGCGCGGCAGGGTCGGCATTCACCCCTCCACTTT
j_call: TRBJ1-3; clone_size: .; d_call: .; v_call: TRBV20-1; cdr3_aa: CSVDLGSSGNTIHF; cdr3_nt: TGCAGCGTTGATCTCGGGAGCTCTGGAAACACCATACATTTT
j_call: TRBJ1-3; clone_size: .; d_call: TRBD1; v_call: TRBV20-1; cdr3_aa: CSAPDRGLGNTIYF; cdr3_nt: TGCAGTGCCCCGGACAGGGGGCTTGGAAACACCATATATTTT
j_call: TRBJ1-2; clone_size: .; d_call: .; v_call: TRBV2; cdr3_aa: CASKDSSTYGYTF; cdr3_nt: TGTGCCAGCAAGGATTCGTCCACCTATGGCTACACCTTC
j_call: TRBJ2-7; clone_size: .; d_call: .; v_call: TRBV6-1; cdr3_aa: CASSHTNKPTVSYEQYF; cdr3_nt: TGTGCCAGCAGCCATACTAATAAACCGACAGTCTCCTACGAGCAGTACTTC
j_call: TRBJ1-2; clone_size: few; d_call: .; v_call: TRBV5-4; cdr3_aa: CATAQENYGYTF; cdr3_nt: TGTGCCACCGCACAAGAAAACTATGGCTACACCTTC
j_call: TRBJ2-3; clone_size: few; d_call: .; v_call: TRBV15; cdr3_aa: CATSRVGGTDTQYF; cdr3_nt: TGTGCCACCAGCAGAGTCGGGGGCACAGATACGCAGTATTTT
j_call: TRBJ1-2; clone_size: .; d_call: TRBD1; v_call: TRBV7-9; cdr3_aa: CASSLAPTGPGGYTF; cdr3_nt: TGTGCCAGCAGCTTAGCTCCGACAGGGCCTGGTGGCTACACCTTC
j_call: TRBJ1-2; clone_size: .; d_call: TRBD1; v_call: TRBV9; cdr3_aa: CASSVEVPPGTGNYGYTF; cdr3_nt: TGTGCCAGCAGCGTAGAAGTCCCCCCCGGGACAGGGAACTATGGCTACACCTTC
j_call: TRBJ1-4; clone_size: .; d_call: .; v_call: TRBV4-2; cdr3_aa: CASSQRDSMWTDEKLFF; cdr3_nt: TGTGCCAGCAGCCAACGGGACTCGATGTGGACCGATGAAAAACTGTTTTTT
j_call: TRBJ1-2; clone_size: many; d_call: TRBD1; v_call: TRBV29-1; cdr3_aa: CSVEDQDRAYGYTF; cdr3_nt: TGCAGCGTTGAAGATCAGGACAGGGCCTATGGCTACACCTTC
j_call: TRBJ2-6; clone_size: many; d_call: .; v_call: TRBV5-1; cdr3_aa: CASSFGSSGANVLTF; cdr3_nt: TGCGCCAGCAGCTTTGGGAGCTCTGGGGCCAACGTCCTGACTTTC
j_call: TRBJ1-2; clone_size: once; d_call: .; v_call: TRBV5-1; cdr3_aa: CASSLDGFGYGYTF; cdr3_nt: TGCGCCAGCAGCTTAGATGGGTTTGGCTATGGCTACACCTTC
j_call: TRBJ2-7; clone_size: .; d_call: .; v_call: TRBV19; cdr3_aa: CASSIFLGEQYF; cdr3_nt: TGTGCCAGTAGTATCTTCCTCGGGGAGCAGTACTTC